A selection of T cell receptor beta chains follows, all from one sample in a study of molecular identifiers for immune sequencing clone quantification. TCRdb re-called the PCR reads through MiXCR, storing one row per CDR3 protein. Here the sample spans fewer than 350,000 distinct CDR3 sequences, roughly a quarter being singletons. Sequenced: naive CD8+ T cells from blood, with Jurkat cell RNA spiked in. The receptors derive from a human donor in good health. Some libraries in this study had Jurkat cell RNA spiked in. Each CDR3 is given with its conserved first and last residue. Each record gives: J gene, V gene, clone size, D gene, CDR3 DNA, CDR3 protein. A D gene is named only where the DNA matches it firmly. Clone size is shown for a subset of rows, as once, few, many or a class of expanded clone.

TRBJ2-3,TRBV7-6,.,TRBD2,TGTGCCAGCAACTTAGAGGTCCTAGCGGGGGAAACTAGCACAGATACGCAGTATTTT,CASNLEVLAGETSTDTQYF
TRBJ2-1,TRBV30,.,TRBD2,TGTGCCTGGGTGGTGGGGGGAGGGATGTACAATGAGCAGTTCTTC,CAWVVGGGMYNEQFF
TRBJ2-7,TRBV28,few,.,TGTGCCAGCAGTCCGACCTTAGGATACGAGCAGTACTTC,CASSPTLGYEQYF
TRBJ2-4,TRBV13,.,.,TGTGCCGGCCGCTTGGCAGCAAGGGGCCCCAAAAACAGTCAGTACTTC,CAGRLAARGPKNSQYF
TRBJ1-2,TRBV7-9,.,.,TGTGCCAGCAGCCGAACGGACGGTCGCTATGGCTACACCTTC,CASSRTDGRYGYTF
TRBJ1-3,TRBV4-3,.,.,TGCGCCAGCAGCCAAAGTCCCAAGATAGCCCCGACCTCAGGGACCGTCTCTGGAAACACCATATATTTT,CASSQSPKIAPTSGTVSGNTIYF
TRBJ1-1,TRBV27,.,.,TGTGCCAGCAGTCTTCAGACAGGCTCTGAAGCTTTCTTT,CASSLQTGSEAFF
TRBJ2-7,TRBV6-2/TRBV6-3,.,.,TGTGCCAGCAGTTACTCGCCAGATCGAGCCTACGAGCAGTACTTC,CASSYSPDRAYEQYF
TRBJ2-7,TRBV30,once,.,TGTGCCTGGAGTGTAGGAGGGGGCAGCAACGAGCAGTACTTC,CAWSVGGGSNEQYF
TRBJ1-1,TRBV9,many,.,TGTGCCAGCAGCCCAGAATTCGGCACTGAAGCTTTCTTT,CASSPEFGTEAFF
TRBJ1-1,TRBV7-9,many,.,TGTGCCAGCAGCTTAGGGACGAGCACTGAAGCTTTCTTT,CASSLGTSTEAFF
TRBJ2-7,TRBV5-5,many,.,TGTGCCAGCAGCTTGGATGTCAGGGGCCTCTACGAGCAGTACTTC,CASSLDVRGLYEQYF
TRBJ2-7,TRBV6-2/TRBV6-3,few,.,TGTGCCAGCGGGGTAATAACCCTTCGAGCCTACGAGCAGTACTTC,CASGVITLRAYEQYF
TRBJ2-1,TRBV7-9,.,.,TGTGCCAGCATTAAGGAGGGGGGGTTCTCCTACAATGAGCAGTTCTTC,CASIKEGGFSYNEQFF
TRBJ2-6,TRBV14,few,.,TGTGCCAGCAGCCAGGTCTTTATAGGGCCTGGGGCCAACGTCCTGACTTTC,CASSQVFIGPGANVLTF
TRBJ2-3,TRBV27,.,.,TGTGCCAGCAGTACCGAGACCCACAATACGCAGTATTTT,CASSTETHNTQYF
TRBJ2-3,TRBV7-9,many,TRBD1,TGTGCCAGCAGCTCTGACAGGGGGTTGGCAGATACGCAGTATTTT,CASSSDRGLADTQYF
TRBJ2-7,TRBV20-1,.,TRBD2,TGCGGTGCCCCCGGGACTAGCGGGGGGCAACCAGCCTACGAGCAGTACTTC,CGAPGTSGGQPAYEQYF
TRBJ2-3,TRBV5-6,many,TRBD2,TGTGCCAGCAGCTTGGCGGCTAGCGGGGTTTTCACAGATACGCAGTATTTT,CASSLAASGVFTDTQYF
TRBJ1-5,TRBV6-2/TRBV6-3,few,.,TGTGCCAGCAGTTACTCGAGCGGACTCTGGCCCCAGCATTTT,CASSYSSGLWPQHF
TRBJ1-1,TRBV7-9,.,.,TGCGCCAGCAACTTCACCCAGACTGAAGCTTTCTTT,CASNFTQTEAFF
TRBJ2-1,TRBV11-2,.,.,TGTGCCAGCAGCTTAAGTTCCACAGACTACAATGAGCAGTTCTTC,CASSLSSTDYNEQFF